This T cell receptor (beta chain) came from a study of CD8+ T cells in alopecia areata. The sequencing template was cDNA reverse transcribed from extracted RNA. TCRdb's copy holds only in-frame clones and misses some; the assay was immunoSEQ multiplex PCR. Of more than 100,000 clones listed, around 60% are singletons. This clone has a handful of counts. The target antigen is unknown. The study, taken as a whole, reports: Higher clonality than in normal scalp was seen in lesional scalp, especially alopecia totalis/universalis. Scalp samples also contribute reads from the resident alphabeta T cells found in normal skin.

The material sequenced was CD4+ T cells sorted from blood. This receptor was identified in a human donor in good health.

The CDR3 bases are TGCAGCGTTGTACTTGGGGGCATGAGCAATCAGCCCCAGCATTTT. This gives the protein CSVVLGGMSNQPQHF. V gene TRBV29-1 combines with J gene TRBJ1-5; TRBD1 might be the D (6 bases). CDR3 size: 15 residues. Per germline, CDR1 SQVTM and CDR2 ANQGSEA. The V gene lost 4 bases and the J gene lost 1 base, with 14 bases spanning the gap.